This T cell receptor (beta chain) is drawn from a study of T cell responses to AZD1222 COVID-19 vaccine. Whole-study results and caveats: Targeting of unmutated variant regions was reportedly seen in nearly half of spike-specific TCRs. Baseline seropositivity occurred in only a handful of AZD1222 recipients. Only after the peak T cell response were repertoires sampled.

The assay was immunoSEQ multiplex PCR, and TCRdb's table has in-frame clones only and misses some. The sample has roughly 120,000 clones, 80% to 90% seen once; the top ten hold approximately 7.6%. As regards this clone: Its antigen remains unknown.

In germline, CDR1 is SNHLY, CDR2 FYNNEI. The length of the CDR3 is 11 residues. V was cut by 5 bases and J by 6 bases, with 8 bases left in between. This clonotype was sampled from an adult in good health. The sequencing used peripheral blood, collected on day 0 of AZD1222 vaccination. The chain has TRBV2 and TRBJ2-7; D call uncertain. The CDR3 here is CASSLPAEQYF. The CDR3 coding sequence is TGTGCCAGCAGTCTTCCCGCCGAGCAGTACTTC.